This T cell receptor beta chain was observed in a study of T cell responses to AZD1222 COVID-19 vaccine. Study in general: Some second doses came at about 4 weeks and others at about 12 weeks; these were pooled.

Profiled with immunoSEQ multiplex PCR; TCRdb holds only in-frame clones, not every one. The data hold some 92,000 clones, with roughly nine tenths observed a single time. Germline assignment: CDR1 SGDLS and CDR2 YYNGEE. The CDR3 has 16 residues. The ends lost 0 bases at V and 7 bases at J; junction bases unmatched: 6. Study-level points and caveats: There were mostly white British donors and more females than males, and clonal diversity was possibly underestimated. Distributed over spike, vaccine-associated CD4 TCRs predominated at 160-218 and 743-854.

This clone showed up just once. What it binds is not known. The V call is TRBV9, the J call TRBJ2-2, with 10 nucleotides matching TRBD1. The sequence derives from an adult in good health. Sequencing was performed on peripheral blood, taken on day 0 of AZD1222 vaccination. Written as DNA, the CDR3 is TGTGCCAGCAGCGTAGGGACAGGGGGAGAGGGCGGGGAGCTGTTTTTT. This encodes CASSVGTGGEGGELFF.